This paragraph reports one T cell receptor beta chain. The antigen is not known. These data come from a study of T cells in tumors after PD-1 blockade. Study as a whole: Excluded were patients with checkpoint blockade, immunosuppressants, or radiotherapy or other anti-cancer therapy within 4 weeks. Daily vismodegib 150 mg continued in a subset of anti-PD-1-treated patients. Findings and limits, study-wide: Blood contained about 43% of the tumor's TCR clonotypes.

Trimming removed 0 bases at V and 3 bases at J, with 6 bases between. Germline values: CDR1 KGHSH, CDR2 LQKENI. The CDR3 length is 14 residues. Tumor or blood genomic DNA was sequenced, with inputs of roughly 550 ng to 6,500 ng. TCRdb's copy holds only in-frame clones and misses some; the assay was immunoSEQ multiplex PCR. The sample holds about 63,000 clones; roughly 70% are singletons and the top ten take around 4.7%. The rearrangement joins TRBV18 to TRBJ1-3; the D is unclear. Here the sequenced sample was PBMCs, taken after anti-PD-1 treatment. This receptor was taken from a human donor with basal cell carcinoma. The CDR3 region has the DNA TGTGCCAGCTCACCACCCGGCCTTGGAAACACCATATATTTT. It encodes CASSPPGLGNTIYF.